The text below deals with one T cell receptor beta chain. Its antigen remains unidentified. The record has no base qualities; no much larger clone is one base away. The source of the sample is a study of T cells in localized non-small cell lung cancer (dated by TCRdb to 2020 to 2021). Context from the whole study: Comparing tumors with uninvolved tumor-adjacent lungs, the study looked at the T cell repertoires of a few hundred patients with early-stage NSCLC. The cohort was made up of about 240 treatment-naive NSCLC patients whose localized lung tumors had been resected. A mean age of 66.3 years was recorded for the NSCLC patients, of whom roughly 130 were male and 95 to 110 were female.

The immunoSEQ Assay was used to sequence TCR beta CDR3 regions from DNA. From the authors' description of their analysis: T cell density was computed as TCR beta template counts normalized to usable DNA estimated by amplifying housekeeping genes. Using the preseqR package, richness was estimated by extrapolating to 120,000 templates for tissue samples and 400,000 templates for PBMC samples. Clonality was calculated as one minus Pielou's evenness. Tissue-enriched TCRs were identified through differential abundance testing performed on productive amino-acid clonotypes, with a minimum total count of 5 and an alpha of 0.1. The Jaccard Index and the Morisita Overlap Index were used to measure repertoire overlap between compartments. GLIPH clustered TCR beta CDR3s with public tetramer-defined viral CDR3s; viral motifs required at least three viral sequences plus V-gene enrichment. Held by TCRdb, this immuneACCESS table contains in-frame sequences only and omits some clones. Under half of the omission traces to an unresolved V gene where checked; the cause of the rest is unknown. The D gene and trimming were derived from the DNA, and the V and J assignments and clone size from that table. The sample table shows some 19,000 clones, and over 80% are seen once. Of the sample, less than 5% is held by the ten largest clones.

The CDR3 contains 16 residues, cysteine and phenylalanine counted. The DNA shown is the 48-base CDR3, in frame from base 1. V is cut back by 4 bases and J by 2 bases, with 6 bases in the junction unmatched. Looking up the germline V gene yields CDR1 MDHEN and CDR2 SYDVKM. At diagnosis, tumor, uninvolved tumor-adjacent lung and peripheral blood were collected and then preserved as a mix of FFPE and fresh-frozen material. For TCR repertoire profiling, blood samples were analyzed in the form of peripheral blood mononuclear cells. The investigation overall reported the following: Because multi-region tumor sequencing was not performed, intratumor heterogeneity could not be ruled out. Since the design was exploratory, TCR variables were selected using unadjusted p-values with no false-discovery rate correction. Uninvolved tumor-adjacent lung showed the highest T cell clonality, higher than tumor, which suggests more focused antigenic responses in the uninvolved tumor-adjacent lung. Of the top 100 tumor clones, a median of roughly 56 were detected in paired uninvolved adjacent lung; under 35 were also among that lung's top 100. Higher T cell density in blood was associated with longer overall survival, whereas higher clonality in adjacent lung was associated with shorter survival.

This clonotype was obtained from a male donor at least 60 years old with stage I squamous cell lung carcinoma. Sequenced here: peripheral blood, sampled before any cancer treatment. This chain is built from TRBV28 and TRBJ2-3, and 10 junction bases match TRBD1. The CDR3 here reads CASSSGTGALTDTQYF. The bases read TGTGCCAGCAGTTCCGGGACAGGGGCGCTCACAGATACGCAGTATTTT. Supplemented by the reference TRBV28 and TRBJ2-3 proteins around the CDR3, the complete variable domain is DVKVTQSSRYLVKRTGEKVFLECVQDMDHENMFWYRQDPGLGLRLIYFSYDVKMKEKGDIPEGYSVSREKKERFSLILESASTNQTSMYLCASSSGTGALTDTQYFGPGTRLTVL.